This T cell receptor beta chain was captured in a study of blood T cell repertoires in COVID-19. Study at large: Spain, Italy and the United States supplied samples that represented acute and convalescent COVID-19. From T cells, B-cell-depleted T cells, or PBMCs came the material, which was cDNA or gDNA.

Germline assignment: CDR1 SGHVS and CDR2 FQNEAQ. Trimming removed 1 base at V and 0 bases at J, with 15 bases between. The CDR3 consists of 18 residues. This clone came up a few times. Sequenced by immunoSEQ multiplex PCR; TCRdb stores in-frame clones only, minus some. The sample carries 70,000 or so clones, around three quarters recorded once. V and J are TRBV7-8 and TRBJ1-4; D uncertain. Sequenced sample: peripheral blood. This sequence was found in an older woman with acute or convalescent COVID-19. The CDR3 spells CASSLVILSSATNEKLFF. The DNA of the CDR3 is TGTGCCAGCAGCTTAGTGATCCTCTCCAGCGCAACTAATGAAAAACTGTTTTTT.